This T cell receptor beta chain was documented in a study of cytomegalovirus exposure and HLA in healthy donors. The study's findings and limits: Excluded: some indistinguishable V segments such as TRBV6-2 and TRBV6-3. Reported performance of the classifier showed diagnosis of cytomegalovirus status with high specificity and sensitivity. Donors were assumed by presence/absence analyses to have roughly uniform sequencing depth. Associated with cytomegalovirus, according to the listing, were about 160 TCR beta chains.

Primers: 60 Vbeta forward and 13 Jbeta reverse. Here immunoSEQ multiplex PCR was the method, and the copy in TCRdb shows in-frame clones only, minus some. Of about 190,000 clones in the sample, 78% were seen once. Worth noting for this clone: What it binds is unknown.

Germline V gene sequence: CDR1 SNHLY, CDR2 FYNNEI. V was shortened by 7 bases and J by 4 bases, with 14 bases between the two germline ends. The CDR3 consists of 15 residues. This chain links TRBV2 with TRBJ1-6; maybe TRBD1 (6 bases). This TCR was recovered from a woman in her 30s in good health and CMV-seropositive. The sample was PBMCs. CDR3 protein: CASMSQGMYNSPLHF. The CDR3 nucleotides are TGTGCCAGCATGAGTCAGGGGATGTATAATTCACCCCTCCACTTT.